These 12 T cell receptor beta chains share one sample of origin, sequenced in a study of CD8+ T cells in alopecia areata. Extracted RNA was reverse transcribed, and the resulting cDNA served as sequencing template. The repertoire was sequenced with immunoSEQ multiplex PCR; TCRdb's copy has only in-frame clones and lacks some. The repertoire holds over 150,000 clones, with 50% to 60% as singletons. The input for sequencing was CD4+ T cells sorted from blood, taken at week 0. These receptor sequences come from a human donor with alopecia areata.

The chain links TRBV29-1 to TRBJ1-2, with a weak D call TRBD1 (6 bases). V was shortened by 6 bases and J by 6 bases, with 8 bases between the two germline ends. Germline CDR1 and CDR2: SQVTM and ANQGSEA. The CDR3 has 10 residues. In nucleotides, the CDR3 is TGCAGCGTCCACAGGGATGGCTACACCTTC. The encoded protein is CSVHRDGYTF.

This clone was observed a few times. This chain joins TRBV15 and TRBJ2-2, with a possible D match to TRBD1 (6 bases). Per the germline V gene, CDR1 is LNHNV and CDR2 is YYDKDF (reference sequence). Trimming removed 2 bases from V and 3 bases from J, with 7 bases in between. The CDR3 has 14 residues. The DNA of the CDR3 is TGTGCCACCAGCAGACAGGGGTACACCGGGGAGCTGTTTTTT. Translating it yields CATSRQGYTGELFF.

This sequence joins TRBV10-3 and TRBJ2-6; D unresolved. The V gene lost 0 bases and the J gene lost 0 bases, with 6 bases spanning the gap. Germline-derived CDR1 and CDR2 are ENHRY and SYGVKD. The CDR3 has 16 amino acids. The CDR3 DNA is TGTGCCATCAGTGAGTCGAAGGTCTCTGGGGCCAACGTCCTGACTTTC. It is translated as CAISESKVSGANVLTF.

This chain links TRBV15 with TRBJ2-2, with D possibly called TRBD1 or TRBD2 (5 bases each). V lost 4 bases and J 5 bases, leaving 17 bases between the germline ends. Germline lookup yields CDR1 LNHNV and CDR2 YYDKDF (reference sequence). The CDR3 sequence is 16 residues long. The CDR3 reads CATSTRTTGGTGELFF. In DNA form, the CDR3 reads TGTGCCACCAGCACTCGGACAACAGGAGGAACCGGGGAGCTGTTTTTT.

The chain carries TRBV6-6 and TRBJ2-5; D is unresolved. Trimming took off 8 bases at V and 0 bases at J, with 7 bases between the two ends. Germline values: CDR1 MNHNY, CDR2 SVGAGI (reference sequence). This CDR3 contains 12 residues. CDR3 DNA: TGTGCCAGCGAATTATACCAAGAGACCCAGTACTTC. Translation gives CASELYQETQYF.

This clone appeared a few times. The rearrangement links TRBV30 to TRBJ2-1; D is possibly TRBD2 (6 bases). CDR3 size: 13 residues. The germline V and J ends were trimmed by 1 base and 9 bases, with 13 bases remaining between them. Germline values: CDR1 GTSNPN, CDR2 SVGIG (reference sequence). CDR3 coding DNA: TGTGCCTGGAGTGAAACCCCGGGGGTTGAGCAGTTCTTC. Its translation: CAWSETPGVEQFF.

This clone was picked up a small number of times. The chain employs TRBV7-9 and TRBJ2-3; 8 bases are a match to TRBD1. Germline V lookup: CDR1 SEHNR, CDR2 FQNEAQ (reference sequence). With 0 bases clipped from V and 1 base from J, the junction kept 3 bases outside the gene matches. The CDR3 has 16 residues. CDR3 sequence (DNA): TGTGCCAGCAGCTTAGCACCGGGACAGGGCACAGATACGCAGTATTTT. Translated: CASSLAPGQGTDTQYF. The full variable domain, rest sourced from reference TRBV7-9 and TRBJ2-3, is DTGVSQNPRHKITKRGQNVTFRCDPISEHNRLYWYRQTLGQGPEFLTYFQNEAQLEKSRLLSDRFSAERPKGSFSTLEIQRTEQGDSAMYLCASSLAPGQGTDTQYFGPGTRLTVL.

The count of this clone is one. The chain uses TRBV7-9 and TRBJ1-2; 10 bases align to TRBD1. This CDR3 contains 17 residues. Germline assignment: CDR1 SEHNR and CDR2 FQNEAQ (reference sequence). J was trimmed by 4 bases and V by 6 bases; bases with no gene match: 14. CDR3 nucleotides: TGTGCCAGCAGTCGGAGTACCGGGACAGGGGAATTCTATGGCTACACCTTC. It codes for CASSRSTGTGEFYGYTF.

The chain employs TRBV30 and TRBJ2-2; D gene uncertain. Germline CDR1 is GTSNPN and CDR2 is SVGIG (reference sequence). Trimming took off 0 bases at V and 5 bases at J, with 10 bases between the two ends. The CDR3 is made up of 14 amino acids. The DNA of the CDR3 is TGTGCCTGGAGTGTGAAAAGGGAAACCGGGGAGCTGTTTTTT. As protein: CAWSVKRETGELFF.

This clone was observed a few times. Here the CDR3 reads CAWSFNGDQPQHF. CDR3 nucleotide sequence: TGTGCCTGGAGTTTCAATGGAGATCAGCCCCAGCATTTT. The V call is TRBV30, the J call TRBJ1-5; D unclear. Trimming took 2 bases from V and 5 from J, leaving 10 bases between them. The germline V gene encodes CDR1 GTSNPN and CDR2 SVGIG (reference sequence). This CDR3 is built from 13 residues.

V is TRBV7-2 and J is TRBJ2-7, with D tentatively TRBD1 or TRBD2 (5 bases each). The germline V gene encodes CDR1 SGHTA and CDR2 FQGNSA. V lost 5 bases and J lost 2, with 13 bases in between. This CDR3 region has 14 residues. This CDR3 is CASSRTPGPYEQYF. CDR3 nucleotides: TGTGCCAGCAGCCGGACCCCGGGGCCCTACGAGCAGTACTTC.

This clone showed up just a few times. The V gene is TRBV5-1, the J gene TRBJ2-5; 12 bases match TRBD1. The last part of the DNA fits TRBJ2-7 better; the J call may be wrong. Germline CDR1 is SGHRS and CDR2 is YFSETQ. The length of the CDR3 is 15 residues. The CDR3 spells CASSLMGQGAYEQYF. The CDR3 DNA reads as TGCGCCAGCAGCTTGATGGGACAGGGGGCTTACGAGCAGTACTTC.